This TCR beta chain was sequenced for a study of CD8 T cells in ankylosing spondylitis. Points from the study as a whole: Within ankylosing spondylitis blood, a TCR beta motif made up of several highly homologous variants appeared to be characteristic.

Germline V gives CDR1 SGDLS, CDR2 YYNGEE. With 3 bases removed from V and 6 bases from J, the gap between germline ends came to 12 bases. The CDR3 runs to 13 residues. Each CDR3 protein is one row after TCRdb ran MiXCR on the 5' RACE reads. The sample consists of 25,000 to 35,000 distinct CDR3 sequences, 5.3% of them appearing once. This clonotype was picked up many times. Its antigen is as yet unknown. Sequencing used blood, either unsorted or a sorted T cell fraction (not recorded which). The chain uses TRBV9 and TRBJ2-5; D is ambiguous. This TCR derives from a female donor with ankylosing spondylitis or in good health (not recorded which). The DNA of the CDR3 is TGTGCCAGCAGCGGCCTCCGGTCCCAGACCCAGTACTTC. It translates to CASSGLRSQTQYF.